This entry is about one TCR beta chain. Its antigen is unknown. For the second PCR, which ran for 7 to 11 cycles, a sample-barcoded 5' primer and a J-beta primer mix were used. A single record per CDR3 protein comes from TCRdb applying MiXCR to the 5' RACE reads. This table has hundreds of thousands of distinct CDR3 sequences, about 54% appearing once. Germline trimming cut 3 bases from V and 6 bases from J; bases unmatched to any gene: 3. CDR3 length: 14 residues. Germline V gene data show CDR1 as PRHDT and CDR2 as FYEKMQ (reference sequence). Extracted total RNA amounted to at least 5.5 micrograms for each sample. These data are taken from a study of blood T cells in healthy people across ages. Study outcomes and limitations: Naive and antigen-experienced cells were not separated, limiting conclusive comparison. Percentage of naive T cells showed a strong correlation with TCR beta diversity. Diversity estimates drawn from one million T cells were deemed underestimates.

The chain combines TRBV13 with TRBJ2-7; TRBD1 agrees at 12 bases. The clonotype originates from a man aged 55 to 70 in good health. What was sequenced was blood. The CDR3 nucleotides are TGTGCCAGCAGCTTCGGGACAGGGGGCGTCGAGCAGTACTTC. It translates to CASSFGTGGVEQYF.